The 26 T cell receptor beta chains listed next were all sequenced from one sample in a study of shared clonotypes between healthy human individuals. Sequencing was performed with immunoSEQ multiplex PCR; in TCRdb, only in-frame clones are kept and a portion is missing. The sample consists of about 1.5 million clones, 95% to 99% of them appearing once. The sequenced material came from naive CD4+ T cells sorted from blood. The subset denotes: CD45RA+ positively selected. Receptor source: a man aged 30 to 45 in good health.

The chain carries TRBV4-1 and TRBJ2-1; 8 bases match TRBD2. The germline CDR1 and CDR2 sequences are MGHRA and YSYEKL. The CDR3 has 17 residues. J lost 7 bases, V lost 6 bases, and 17 bases had no gene match. CDR3 residues: CASSRGEAGGGSNEQFF. In nucleotides, the CDR3 is TGCGCCAGCAGTCGCGGCGAGGCGGGAGGTGGCTCGAATGAGCAGTTCTTC.

The sample holds one count of this clone. The same CDR3 arises from other DNA sequences in this sample as well. The rearrangement links TRBV9 to TRBJ1-3; 10 bases fit TRBD1. Germline trimming cut 4 bases from V and 5 bases from J; bases unmatched to any gene: 3. The CDR3 length is 14 residues. Per germline, CDR1 SGDLS and CDR2 YYNGEE. Here the CDR3 reads CASSLGQGRNTIYF. The CDR3 DNA reads TGTGCCAGCAGCCTGGGACAGGGGAGAAACACCATATATTTT.

This clone was counted once. CDR3 sequence reads: CASSLDGLAGGPWTGELFF. Here the CDR3 DNA reads TGTGCCAGCAGCTTGGACGGACTAGCGGGAGGGCCGTGGACCGGGGAGCTGTTTTTT. The J gene is TRBJ2-2, the V gene TRBV5-8; 15 nucleotides match TRBD2. Losses at the gene ends were 0 bases for V and 5 bases for J; bases not matched to a gene: 8. Germline V gives CDR1 SGHTS, CDR2 YDEGEE. CDR3 length: 19 amino acids.

This chain links TRBV10-1 with TRBJ2-2; D might be TRBD2 (6 bases). Deletions cut 3 bases from V and 4 bases from J, with 9 bases between. There are 14 residues in the CDR3. The germline CDR1 and CDR2 sequences are WNHNN and SYGVQD (reference sequence). The CDR3 is CASSDPGGTGELFF. For the CDR3, the DNA is TGCGCCAGCAGTGATCCCGGGGGCACCGGGGAGCTGTTTTTT.

This chain joins TRBV11-2 and TRBJ2-3; D is undetermined. The CDR3 covers 14 residues. Germline CDR1 SGHAT, CDR2 FQNNGV. V shed 5 bases and J shed 5 bases, with 14 bases lying between them. The CDR3 DNA reads as TGTGCCAGCAGCCCCCGGGTGGATGGAGATACGCAGTATTTT. It specifies CASSPRVDGDTQYF.

This chain links TRBV23-1 with TRBJ2-1, with 7 bases lining up with TRBD1. TRBV23-1 is marked as an open reading frame, function uncertain. The CDR3 contains 16 residues. Unmatched junction bases numbered 16, after V lost 10 bases and J lost 4 bases. The CDR3 sequence is CATQNQGQCGYNEQFF. DNA for the CDR3: TGCGCCACGCAAAACCAGGGACAGTGTGGGTACAATGAGCAGTTCTTC.

The V gene is TRBV19, the J gene TRBJ1-3; no definite D call. The CDR3 length is 14 residues. The germline V and J ends were trimmed by 3 bases and 2 bases, with 8 bases remaining between them. The V gene's germline CDR1 is LNHDA and CDR2 SQIVND (reference sequence). CDR3 sequence: CASSIRPAGNTIYF. CDR3 nucleotide sequence: TGTGCCAGTAGTATTCGTCCAGCTGGAAACACCATATATTTT.

J is TRBJ2-2 and V is TRBV18; 8 nucleotides agree with TRBD1. CDR1 is KGHSH and CDR2 is LQKENI in the germline V gene. The junction had 6 bases not matched to a gene; V was cut back by 8 bases and J by 4 bases. This CDR3 contains 14 residues. The CDR3 region is CASPPDRGTGELFF. As DNA, the CDR3 is TGTGCCAGCCCGCCCGACAGGGGCACCGGGGAGCTGTTTTTT.

The rearrangement links TRBV20-1 to TRBJ2-5, with TRBD1 as a possible D gene (5 bases). The CDR3 is 11 amino acids. V lost 7 bases to trimming and J lost 5 bases, with 11 bases between them. CDR1 and CDR2 (germline): DFQATT, SNEGSKA (reference sequence). Here the CDR3 reads CSGTHRETQYF. The CDR3 coding sequence is TGCAGTGGGACACACCGGGAGACCCAGTACTTC.

V gene TRBV7-2 combines with J gene TRBJ2-7; D call uncertain. Germline V CDR1 and CDR2: SGHTA, FQGNSA. V was shortened by 3 bases and J by 0 bases, with 9 bases between the two germline ends. There are 14 residues in the CDR3. The CDR3, as DNA: TGTGCCAGCAGCTTTACACTAAGCTCCTACGAGCAGTACTTC. Its translation: CASSFTLSSYEQYF.

J is TRBJ2-6 and V is TRBV2; 9 nucleotides align to TRBD1. The CDR3 is made up of 18 amino acids. Germline lookup yields CDR1 SNHLY and CDR2 FYNNEI. V was pared by 3 bases and J by 1 base, with 7 bases of the junction left unmatched. CDR3 region: CASSDLGTGISGANVLTF. The DNA for the CDR3 is TGTGCCAGCAGTGATCTAGGGACAGGGATATCTGGGGCCAACGTCCTGACTTTC.

The V gene is TRBV18, the J gene TRBJ2-7; the D call may be TRBD1 or TRBD2 (6 bases each). Germline values: CDR1 KGHSH, CDR2 LQKENI. Trimming left V 2 bases short and J 5 bases short, with 19 bases between. The CDR3 totals 16 residues. The CDR3 DNA sequence: TGTGCCAGCTCACCAATCTCCTTAACAGGGAGGAACGAGCAGTACTTC. It codes for CASSPISLTGRNEQYF.

Notes on this clone: The same CDR3 also results from other DNA sequences found in this sample. The chain employs TRBV27 and TRBJ1-2, with D tentatively TRBD1 (6 bases). Germline V CDR1 and CDR2: MNHEY, SMNVEV (reference sequence). This CDR3 has 12 residues. Trimming cost V 6 bases and J 5 bases, with 10 bases left between them. The CDR3 loop reads CASRRGDYGYTF. The CDR3 DNA is TGTGCCAGCAGAAGGGGGGATTATGGCTACACCTTC.

The sample holds one count of this clone. The rearrangement links TRBV11-3 to TRBJ2-3, with 7 bases fitting TRBD1. CDR3 length equals 15 residues. Germline CDR1 reads SGHNT; CDR2 reads YENEEA. Trimming cost V 7 bases and J 3 bases; bases outside gene matches: 10. CDR3 in DNA: TGTGCCAGCACCGTAGGGGGACAGCGAACAGATACGCAGTATTTT. It codes for CASTVGGQRTDTQYF.

The V call is TRBV19, the J call TRBJ2-1; weak D call: TRBD2 (5 bases). Between the trimmed V and J ends, which lost 3 bases and 9 bases, there was a span of 9 bases. Germline V lookup: CDR1 LNHDA, CDR2 SQIVND (reference sequence). CDR3 length equals 12 residues. The CDR3 reads CASSIERGEQFF. DNA for the CDR3: TGTGCCAGTAGTATTGAACGGGGTGAGCAGTTCTTC.

This clone was found once. This chain uses TRBV7-6 with TRBJ2-1; 7 nucleotides line up with TRBD2. Germline CDR1 SGHVS, CDR2 FNYEAQ. The CDR3 consists of 13 residues. V gave up 4 bases and J gave up 4 bases; unmatched junction bases: 1. Written as DNA, the CDR3 is TGTGCCAGCAGCTGGGACTATTACAATGAGCAGTTCTTC. This encodes CASSWDYYNEQFF.

The V call is TRBV7-2, the J call TRBJ1-5; D call uncertain. The CDR3 consists of 15 residues. Germline CDR1 SGHTA, CDR2 FQGNSA. Deletions cut 2 bases from V and 7 bases from J, with 15 bases between. The CDR3 sequence is CASSLNPSYYQPQHF. CDR3 bases: TGTGCCAGCAGCTTAAACCCGAGCTATTACCAGCCCCAGCATTTT.

The chain recombines TRBV6-5 with TRBJ1-1, with D tentatively TRBD1 (5 bases). This CDR3 is 16 amino acids long. Between the trimmed V and J ends, which lost 2 bases and 6 bases, there was a span of 19 bases. Germline CDR1 MNHEY, CDR2 SVGAGI. As DNA, the CDR3 is TGTGCCAGCAGTTACGCCTCCGGGGCTAGGTGGTCTGAAGCTTTCTTT. Its protein product is CASSYASGARWSEAFF.

The rearrangement uses TRBV5-1 and TRBJ2-7, with D unclear. Trimming left V 4 bases short and J 3 bases short, with 17 bases between. Germline lookup yields CDR1 SGHRS and CDR2 YFSETQ. This CDR3 has 15 residues. The CDR3 sequence: CASSRPTLHNYEQYF. The CDR3 bases are TGCGCCAGCAGCCGCCCGACACTTCATAACTACGAGCAGTACTTC.

J is TRBJ2-2 and V is TRBV27; tentatively, D is TRBD1 (6 bases). This CDR3 comprises 14 residues. Trimming removed 6 bases from V and 1 base from J, with 9 bases in between. Germline V gene sequence: CDR1 MNHEY, CDR2 SMNVEV (reference sequence). The DNA for the CDR3 is TGTGCCAGCAGCTGGGACATGAACACCGGGGAGCTGTTTTTT. This codes for CASSWDMNTGELFF.

This rearrangement joins TRBV6-1 to TRBJ2-7; TRBD1 is a possible D gene (6 bases). Deletions cut 4 bases from V and 3 bases from J, with 13 bases between. CDR3 length: 14 residues. Germline V gives CDR1 MNHNS, CDR2 SASEGT. The CDR3 loop reads CASSGFGQIYEQYF. Written as DNA, the CDR3 is TGTGCCAGCAGTGGCTTTGGACAGATCTACGAGCAGTACTTC.

CDR3 region: CASSSTGDRNQPQHF. The CDR3 DNA reads TGCGCCAGCAGCTCAACAGGGGATAGGAATCAGCCCCAGCATTTT. The rearrangement uses TRBV5-1 and TRBJ1-5; 7 nucleotides match TRBD1. The CDR3 length is 15 residues. J was trimmed by 4 bases and V by 3 bases; bases with no gene match: 7. Germline CDR1 and CDR2: SGHRS and YFSETQ.

V is TRBV2 and J is TRBJ1-2; the match to TRBD1 covers 9 bases. The V gene's germline CDR1 is SNHLY and CDR2 FYNNEI. With 4 bases clipped from V and 6 bases from J, the junction kept 0 bases outside the gene matches. The CDR3 runs 12 residues. The CDR3 sequence is CASSGTGDGYTF. The CDR3 DNA sequence: TGTGCCAGCAGTGGGACAGGGGATGGCTACACCTTC.

On this clone: The same CDR3 arises from other DNA sequences in this sample as well. The chain combines TRBV15 with TRBJ2-7, with no clear D. CDR3 length: 11 residues. V dropped 8 bases and J dropped 2 bases, with 7 bases sitting between them. Germline CDR1 reads LNHNV; CDR2 reads YYDKDF (reference sequence). Here the CDR3 DNA reads TGTGCCACCGCCTCCGCCTACGAGCAGTACTTC. It encodes CATASAYEQYF.

The chain joins TRBV18 to TRBJ2-1; D tentatively fits TRBD1 or TRBD2 (5 bases each). CDR3 length: 14 amino acids. Trimming removed 4 bases from V and 4 bases from J, with 11 bases in between. Germline V gene sequence: CDR1 KGHSH, CDR2 LQKENI. CDR3 nucleotide sequence: TGTGCCAGCTCACTCCGGGACGGATACAATGAGCAGTTCTTC. As protein: CASSLRDGYNEQFF.

The gene calls are TRBV6-5 and TRBJ1-3; D gene ambiguous. The CDR3 has 11 residues. V lost 8 bases and J 4 bases, leaving 6 bases between the germline ends. Germline CDR1 reads MNHEY; CDR2 reads SVGAGI. CDR3 residues: CASSGGNTIYF. The CDR3 bases are TGTGCCAGCTCGGGCGGAAACACCATATATTTT.